Given below is one T cell receptor beta chain in context. What it binds is unknown. The data are from a study of early T cells in non-severe SARS-CoV-2 infection. On the study more broadly: Bulk RNA from unsorted whole blood was sequenced; chains were unpaired. Overall study results and limits: VDJdb matching favored anti-spike CD8 responses, missing private and CD4 specificities.

The library protocol tagged individual cDNA molecules with unique molecular identifiers. TCRdb processed the 5' RACE reads anew with MiXCR; each CDR3 protein has one entry. Here the sample spans 75,000 to 80,000 distinct CDR3 sequences, 11% being singletons. The CDR3 contains 16 residues. CDR1 and CDR2 (germline): MDHEN, SYDVKM. V lost 2 bases to trimming and J lost 7 bases; unmatched junction nucleotides: 6. This chain links TRBV28 with TRBJ2-1; TRBD2 aligns across 12 bases. Source: whole blood, taken at baseline. The sequence was collected from an adult who was a healthcare worker with PCR-confirmed SARS-CoV-2 infection or an uninfected control (not recorded which). The CDR3 is CASSLNGLAGGNEQFF. CDR3 nucleotide sequence: TGTGCCAGCAGTTTAAACGGTCTAGCGGGGGGGAATGAGCAGTTCTTC. The variable domain in full, with the rest retrieved from reference TRBV28 and TRBJ2-1, is DVKVTQSSRYLVKRTGEKVFLECVQDMDHENMFWYRQDPGLGLRLIYFSYDVKMKEKGDIPEGYSVSREKKERFSLILESASTNQTSMYLCASSLNGLAGGNEQFFGPGTRLTVL.